One sample yielded the 23 T cell receptor beta chains listed below, sequenced in a study of early T cells in non-severe SARS-CoV-2 infection (dated by TCRdb to about 2021). Library generation was performed with 5' RACE. TCRdb shows the sequencer as NextSeq 500. TCRdb reran the public reads through fastp at Q25 and MiXCR, keeping productive beta chains. Here each entry gathers all rows of one CDR3 protein and keeps the most common genes and DNA. Present in this sample are around 60,000 distinct CDR3 sequences, 12% of which were seen just once. The ten top clones hold approximately 9.8% of the sample. Sequencing input: whole blood. The receptors originated from an adult who was a healthcare worker with PCR-confirmed SARS-CoV-2 infection or an uninfected control (not recorded which).

There are many counts of this clonotype. The gene calls are TRBV5-1 and TRBJ1-1; 9 bases match TRBD1. V shed 4 bases, J shed 2 bases, and the junction held 12 bases outside the gene matches. The CDR3 loop spans 17 amino acids. Germline V gene sequence: CDR1 SGHRS, CDR2 YFSETQ. The CDR3: CASSPGGTGTSNTEAFF. In nucleotides, the CDR3 is TGCGCCAGCAGCCCTGGGGGGACAGGGACTTCTAACACTGAAGCTTTCTTT.

This clonotype was picked up many times. The rearrangement joins TRBV2 to TRBJ2-7; 9 bases align to TRBD1. CDR3 size: 14 residues. Per germline, CDR1 SNHLY and CDR2 FYNNEI. The V gene end was trimmed by 6 bases and the J gene end by 0 bases; junction bases not matched to a gene: 3. CDR3 region: CASRGTGNSYEQYF. CDR3 sequence (DNA): TGTGCCAGCAGGGGGACAGGGAACTCCTACGAGCAGTACTTC.

This clonotype came up many times. This chain links TRBV20-1 with TRBJ2-7; D remains ambiguous. Germline CDR1 DFQATT, CDR2 SNEGSKA (reference sequence). Between the trimmed V and J ends, which lost 2 bases and 4 bases, there was a span of 15 bases. The CDR3 sequence is 14 residues long. The CDR3 loop reads CSARRVFPDYEQYF. The CDR3, as DNA: TGCAGTGCTAGAAGGGTATTCCCAGATTACGAGCAGTACTTC.

V and J are TRBV4-1 and TRBJ2-7; 10 bases map to TRBD2. There are 17 residues in the CDR3. In germline, CDR1 is MGHRA, CDR2 YSYEKL. The V segment lost 4 bases and the J segment 1 base; nucleotides outside the gene matches: 10. The CDR3 sequence: CASSPFPTSGASYEQYF. The CDR3 nucleotides read TGCGCCAGCAGCCCCTTCCCCACTAGCGGGGCATCCTACGAGCAGTACTTC.

This clonotype has a handful of counts. The chain combines TRBV5-1 with TRBJ2-5; D might be TRBD2 (6 bases). Germline CDR1 and CDR2: SGHRS and YFSETQ. Trimming stripped 4 bases from V and 5 bases from J, with 18 bases between. CDR3 size: 15 residues. CDR3 loop: CASSPEGPPGETQYF. CDR3 bases: TGCGCCAGCAGCCCGGAGGGACCCCCTGGGGAGACCCAGTACTTC.

The chain links TRBV7-8 to TRBJ1-1; TRBD1 matches at 8 bases. This CDR3 has 12 amino acids. V shed 5 bases and J 11 bases; nucleotides not matched to a gene: 7. CDR1 and CDR2 (germline): SGHVS, FQNEAQ. The CDR3 is CASSLGQGVAFF. Here the CDR3 DNA reads TGTGCCAGCAGCCTTGGACAGGGAGTGGCTTTCTTT.

This clonotype was observed once. This sequence joins TRBV21-1 and TRBJ2-2; TRBD1, the table's D call, was not compared with the DNA. TRBV21-1 is flagged as a pseudogene. This CDR3 spans 18 amino acids. CDR3 protein: CASSKDRGGAANTGELFF. The CDR3, as DNA: TGTGCCAGCAGCAAAGACCGCGGGGGCGCTGCGAACACCGGGGAGCTGTTTTTT.

This clonotype was seen more than once but under ten times. The chain carries TRBV10-3 and TRBJ2-5; perhaps TRBD1 as D (5 bases). The CDR3 is made up of 15 amino acids. Trimming cost V 6 bases and J 4 bases, with 18 bases left between them. The germline V gene encodes CDR1 ENHRY and CDR2 SYGVKD. CDR3 DNA: TGTGCCATCAGAACGACAGAGACAATAGGAGAGACCCAGTACTTC. Protein sequence: CAIRTTETIGETQYF.

This clonotype showed up many times. The chain uses TRBV29-1 and TRBJ2-1; 12 bases fit TRBD2. The V and J ends lost 6 bases and 7 bases, in that order; junction bases with no gene match: 10. There are 15 residues in the CDR3. The germline V gene has CDR1 SQVTM and CDR2 ANQGSEA. The chain's CDR3 is CSVPRRLAGDNEQFF. DNA of the CDR3: TGCAGCGTCCCCCGTCGACTAGCGGGGGATAATGAGCAGTTCTTC.

The genes are TRBV2 and TRBJ1-4, with TRBD1 as a possible D gene (6 bases). Trimming shortened V by 10 bases and J by 8 bases, and 17 bases separated the two germline ends. Germline CDR1 SNHLY, CDR2 FYNNEI. CDR3 length equals 13 residues. The CDR3 is CAKGSGGREKLFF. In nucleotides, the CDR3 is TGTGCCAAGGGCAGCGGGGGCCGGGAAAAACTGTTTTTT.

This clonotype came up a few times. The CDR3 region has the DNA TGTGCCAGCAGCCGGGTGCCGGGCGACATTCAGTACTTC. Amino acid sequence: CASSRVPGDIQYF. The chain carries TRBV9 and TRBJ2-4; D uncertain. Deletions cut 4 bases from V and 8 bases from J, with 13 bases between. Per the germline V gene, CDR1 is SGDLS and CDR2 is YYNGEE. The CDR3 spans 13 residues.

There are many counts of this clonotype. V is TRBV5-6 and J is TRBJ2-1, with D perhaps matching TRBD1 (5 bases). V lost 3 bases and J 8 bases, leaving 21 bases between the germline ends. CDR3 length equals 16 residues. The V gene's germline CDR1 is SGHDT and CDR2 YYEEEE. The CDR3 spells CASSSVQVWVKDEQFF. The CDR3 region has the DNA TGTGCCAGCAGCTCGGTACAGGTATGGGTTAAGGATGAGCAGTTCTTC.

This clonotype turned up a few times. The chain has TRBV29-1 and TRBJ1-2, with 7 bases lining up with TRBD1. V lost 5 bases to trimming and J lost 0 bases; unmatched junction nucleotides: 6. CDR1 SQVTM and CDR2 ANQGSEA come from the germline V gene. CDR3 length: 14 amino acids. The CDR3: CSVLRQGANYGYTF. The CDR3 region has the DNA TGCAGCGTTCTCCGACAGGGAGCTAACTATGGCTACACCTTC.

This rearrangement joins TRBV28 to TRBJ2-7; 8 nucleotides align to TRBD1. Germline-derived CDR1 and CDR2 are MDHEN and SYDVKM. V lost 8 bases, J lost 2 bases, and 5 bases stayed unmatched. This CDR3 has 13 residues. CDR3 DNA: TGTGCCAGCGGCCCAGGGGGCCCCTACGAGCAGTACTTC. It encodes CASGPGGPYEQYF.

The chain has TRBV4-1 and TRBJ2-7, with D unclear. Looked up from germline, CDR1 is MGHRA and CDR2 is YSYEKL. The CDR3 sequence is 16 residues long. V lost 1 base and J lost 2, with 15 bases in between. CDR3 sequence reads: CASSQVDMGFTYEQYF. The CDR3 DNA is TGCGCCAGCAGCCAAGTGGATATGGGCTTTACCTACGAGCAGTACTTC.

This clonotype was seen at least ten times. V is TRBV7-9 and J is TRBJ2-7, with 9 bases lining up with TRBD1. Germline-derived CDR1 and CDR2 are SEHNR and FQNEAQ (reference sequence). Trimming removed 6 bases from V and 5 bases from J; junction bases left unmatched: 5. The CDR3 loop spans 13 amino acids. The CDR3 DNA reads as TGTGCCAGCAGGGGGACAGGGCAGAACGAGCAGTACTTC. Translated, it gives CASRGTGQNEQYF. The whole variable domain, remainder taken from reference TRBV7-9 and TRBJ2-7, is DTGVSQNPRHKITKRGQNVTFRCDPISEHNRLYWYRQTLGQGPEFLTYFQNEAQLEKSRLLSDRFSAERPKGSFSTLEIQRTEQGDSAMYLCASRGTGQNEQYFGPGTRLTVT.

This clonotype was detected a few times. V usage is TRBV12-3 or TRBV12-4 and J usage is TRBJ2-7, with 13 bases aligning to TRBD2. There are 15 residues in the CDR3. Trimming at V came to 5 bases and at J to 7 bases, leaving 8 bases not matched to a gene. CDR3 coding DNA: TGTGCCAGCAGTAGCCGACTAGCGGGAGGCTTTGAGCAGTACTTC. Translation gives CASSSRLAGGFEQYF.

This clonotype was recorded many times. V and J are TRBV5-1 and TRBJ1-1, with a weak D call TRBD1 (6 bases). This CDR3 spans 16 amino acids. Germline CDR1 is SGHRS and CDR2 is YFSETQ. Trimming took 4 bases from V and 0 from J, leaving 16 bases between them. DNA of the CDR3: TGCGCCAGCAGCGTTAATCCTACAGGGATGAACACTGAAGCTTTCTTT. Translated: CASSVNPTGMNTEAFF.

This clonotype was counted only a few times. V gene TRBV5-4 combines with J gene TRBJ2-7, with TRBD2 identical over 12 bases. J lost 5 bases, V lost 3 bases, and 9 bases had no gene match. Germline V gene data show CDR1 as SGHNT and CDR2 as YYREEE (reference sequence). The CDR3 covers 16 residues. The CDR3 DNA reads as TGTGCCAGCAGCTACGATAGACTAGCGGGGGTCCACGAGCAGTACTTC. Its protein product is CASSYDRLAGVHEQYF.

The chain's CDR3 is CASSLALENTGELFF. CDR3 nucleotides: TGTGCCAGCAGCTTGGCCCTCGAAAACACCGGGGAGCTGTTTTTT. The chain combines TRBV5-4 with TRBJ2-2; D unresolved. V dropped 0 bases and J dropped 2 bases, with 8 bases sitting between them. The CDR3 covers 15 residues. From germline, CDR1 is SGHNT and CDR2 YYREEE (reference sequence).

This clonotype was picked up many times. The chain carries TRBV4-2 and TRBJ2-1; 10 bases map to TRBD2. CDR3 length: 15 amino acids. Germline lookup yields CDR1 LGHNA and CDR2 YNFKEQ. Trimming took 1 base from V and 10 from J; bases not matched to a gene: 7. DNA for the CDR3: TGTGCCAGCAGCCAAGGAGGGGGACTAGCGCCAGAGCAGTTCTTC. Its protein product is CASSQGGGLAPEQFF.

This rearrangement joins TRBV4-2 to TRBJ2-1, with 9 bases aligning to TRBD2. Germline V gene sequence: CDR1 LGHNA, CDR2 YNFKEQ. The CDR3 totals 16 residues. Trimming took 4 bases from V and 0 from J; bases not matched to a gene: 4. As DNA, the CDR3 is TGTGCCAGCAGCCCTCTAGCGGGACGCTCCTACAATGAGCAGTTCTTC. This sequence encodes CASSPLAGRSYNEQFF.

The V call is TRBV29-1, the J call TRBJ1-1; D gene ambiguous. The V gene lost 6 bases and the J gene lost 2 bases, with 4 bases spanning the gap. The CDR3 consists of 10 residues. Germline loops: CDR1 SQVTM, CDR2 ANQGSEA. The CDR3 here is CSVANTEAFF. CDR3 coding DNA: TGCAGCGTGGCAAACACTGAAGCTTTCTTT.